Here is one TCR beta chain with its context. The sample belongs to a study of cytomegalovirus exposure and HLA in healthy donors. With V trimmed by 4 bases and J by 0 bases, 10 bases remained unmatched. CDR3 length: 17 amino acids. Per the germline V gene, CDR1 is LNHNV and CDR2 is YYDKDF (reference sequence). PCR was performed using 60 Vbeta and 13 Jbeta primers. Profiled with immunoSEQ multiplex PCR; TCRdb holds only in-frame clones, not every one. This table has roughly 180,000 clones, approximately 88% appearing once. The clonotype comes from a boy aged 2 to 10 in good health and CMV-seronegative. The V gene is TRBV15, the J gene TRBJ1-1; 8 nucleotides agree with TRBD1. The specimen sequenced was PBMCs. In nucleotides, the CDR3 is TGTGCCACCAGCAATTACGGGACAGGCGTCTTGAACACTGAAGCTTTCTTT. Amino acids: CATSNYGTGVLNTEAFF.